This TCR beta chain derives from a study of vaccination effects on CD4 cells after COVID-19. Isolating CD4+ T cells followed 9 to 11 days of culture. This clone was detected only a few times. The antigen is not known. TCRdb keeps only in-frame clones here, not all; method: immunoSEQ multiplex PCR. The top ten hold just over 4% of the sample, which has tens of thousands of clones, 65% to 70% seen once. CDR3 length equals 19 residues. The V segment lost 0 bases and the J segment 0 bases; nucleotides outside the gene matches: 16. CDR1 GTSNPN and CDR2 SVGIG come from the germline V gene (reference sequence).

The V call is TRBV30, the J call TRBJ1-1; 7 bases match TRBD1. The TCR originated in a human donor who received a COVID-19 vaccine. This sample comprised CD4+ T cells from PBMCs cultured without peptide, obtained before COVID-19 vaccination. This CDR3 reads CAWSVFREETGNMNTEAFF. The CDR3 DNA sequence: TGTGCCTGGAGTGTATTTCGGGAGGAGACAGGGAACATGAACACTGAAGCTTTCTTT.